This TCR beta chain was sequenced for a study of OX40 agonist ivuxolimab in advanced cancers. About the research overall: Patients received ivuxolimab, an intravenous treatment, every 2 weeks at 0.01 to 10 mg/kg. Findings and caveats of the study: Among patients with partial responses at 0.1-3.0 mg/kg, clonal expansion was among the lowest.

V lost 8 bases and J lost 1, with 14 bases in between. The V gene's germline CDR1 is MNHEY and CDR2 SVGAGI. The CDR3 loop spans 14 amino acids. Worth noting for this clone: Its antigen remains unidentified.

Assay used: immunoSEQ multiplex PCR; TCRdb lists only in-frame clones, some missing. The sample consists of around 56,000 clones, roughly 91% of them appearing once. The rearrangement uses TRBV6-5 and TRBJ1-1; D perhaps matches TRBD1 (5 bases). The starting material was CD4+ or CD8+ T cells sorted from blood, obtained in a trial of the OX40 agonist ivuxolimab. This TCR derives from an adult with an advanced solid tumor such as melanoma, head and neck, liver or kidney cancer. CDR3 nucleotide sequence: TGTGCCAGCCTGAGGGACCATACGAACACTGAAGCTTTCTTT. Protein product: CASLRDHTNTEAFF.